The clone carrying this T cell receptor beta chain has only a few counts. Its cognate antigen is unknown. This entry is derived from a study of T-cell reconstitution after alpha-beta-depleted transplantation in children. Whole-study results and caveats: Newly produced T cells mostly accounted for T-cell counts and diversity one year post-transplant. Several patients had high TCRbeta diversity at day 60; it came from surviving recipient T cells and thymic progenitors.

A TCRbeta library incorporating unique molecular identifiers was prepared. TCRdb reanalysed the PCR reads using MiXCR and keeps one entry per CDR3 protein. The table includes about 610,000 distinct CDR3 sequences, 27% detected once. The receptor was derived from a boy under two years old with Wiskott-Aldrich syndrome, due to receive a stem cell transplant. The sample in question was PBMCs, obtained before TCRalphabeta/CD19-depleted stem cell transplant.

CDR3 protein: CATGTSGLYEQYF. In DNA form, the CDR3 reads TGTGCCACCGGGACTAGCGGCTTATACGAGCAGTACTTC. The chain employs TRBV6-6 and TRBJ2-7; 11 bases fit TRBD2. CDR3 length equals 13 residues. Per the germline V gene, CDR1 is MNHNY and CDR2 is SVGAGI (reference sequence). Trimming at V came to 10 bases and at J to 4 bases, leaving 6 bases not matched to a gene.